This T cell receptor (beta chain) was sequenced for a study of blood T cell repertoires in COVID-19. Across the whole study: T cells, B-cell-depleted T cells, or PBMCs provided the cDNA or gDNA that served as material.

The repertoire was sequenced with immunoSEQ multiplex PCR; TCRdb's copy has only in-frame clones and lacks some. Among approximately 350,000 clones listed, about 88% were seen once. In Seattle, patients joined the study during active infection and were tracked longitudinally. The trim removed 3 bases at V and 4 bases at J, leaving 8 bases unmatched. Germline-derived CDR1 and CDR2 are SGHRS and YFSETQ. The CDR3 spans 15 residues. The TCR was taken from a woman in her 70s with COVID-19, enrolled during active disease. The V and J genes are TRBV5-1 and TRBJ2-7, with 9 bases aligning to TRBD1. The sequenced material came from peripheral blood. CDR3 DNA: TGCGCCAGCAGCTCCGGGACAGGGTTAGAGTACGAGCAGTACTTC. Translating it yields CASSSGTGLEYEQYF.